A selection of T cell receptor beta chains follows, all from one sample in a study of human T cells and chemical hapten exposure. TCRdb independently ran MiXCR on the RACE reads; one entry per CDR3 protein. Among roughly 51,000 distinct CDR3 sequences listed, more than 9% were seen once. Sample: whole blood, taken in connection with sensitization to the hapten diphenylcyclopropenone (DPC). The receptors here all came from a man aged 35 to 55 with alopecia areata. Some clones in this sample may be carry-over from other donors' samples. Each CDR3 is given with its conserved first and last residue.

J gene	V gene	CDR3 protein
TRBJ2-7	TRBV7-2	CASSGRGHNYEQYF
TRBJ2-3	TRBV7-9	CASRLGQSDTQYF
TRBJ2-7	TRBV5-1	CASSQGTVDWYF
TRBJ2-1	TRBV2	CASSERGTGDNEQFF
TRBJ1-2	TRBV6-1	CASSEAKRVPDYGYTF
TRBJ2-7	TRBV6-5	CASSYQGSYEQYF
TRBJ1-6	TRBV6-5	CASSYLGQSNSPLHF
TRBJ2-7	TRBV28	CASSLLGYEQYF
TRBJ1-4	TRBV28	CASSVYRGSTNEKLFF
TRBJ2-5	TRBV20-1	CSATREDTSLLQETQYF
TRBJ2-3	TRBV5-1	CASSFGTGGTDTQYF
TRBJ1-1	TRBV7-6	CASSPYIYRDDNEAFF
TRBJ2-7	TRBV6-6	CASSPRLAGGPSSYEQYF
TRBJ2-2	TRBV5-1	CASSSLVAGSTGELFF
TRBJ2-3	TRBV20-1	CSARTSGNADTQYF
TRBJ2-3	TRBV20-1	CSAVTSGNTDTQYF
TRBJ2-5	TRBV6-2/TRBV6-3	CASSYQTSGSWSQETRYF
TRBJ2-5	TRBV29-1	CSVAPPVGGVGETQYF
TRBJ2-4	TRBV12-3/TRBV12-4	CASSRLGNIQYF
TRBJ2-7	TRBV7-2	CASRPLGPSEQYF
TRBJ2-1	TRBV4-3	CASSQGVIQYEQFF
TRBJ2-1	TRBV6-5	CASSPAVLGYNEQFF
TRBJ2-7	TRBV14	CASSQDRDRGRPTYEQYF
TRBJ2-3	TRBV7-3	CASSFRARDAQYF
TRBJ2-1	TRBV5-1	CASSLASEYNEQFF
TRBJ2-7	TRBV4-2	CASSDRDSSYEQYF
TRBJ2-5	TRBV7-9	CASSLVIQETQYF
TRBJ2-5	TRBV29-1	CSTGTSGSQEETQYF
TRBJ1-2	TRBV28	CASSLTPGAYGYTF
TRBJ1-5	TRBV7-2	CASSLVAGRDQPQHF
TRBJ2-1	TRBV20-1	CSAGTSGSNEQFF
TRBJ2-3	TRBV5-1	CASSLDGLAGATQYF
TRBJ2-1	TRBV3-1	CASSFRADYNEQFF
TRBJ2-1	TRBV7-2	CASSSLDRYNEQFF
TRBJ2-7	TRBV20-1	CSARDYRGSYEQYF
TRBJ2-6	TRBV5-1	CASSLAMAGANVLTF
TRBJ2-3	TRBV20-1	CSAKKVADTQYF
TRBJ2-7	TRBV28	CASRTHYEQYF
TRBJ2-4	TRBV21-1	CASSNGTPLAKNIQYF
TRBJ2-5	TRBV4-1	CASSQEGTAETQYF
TRBJ2-1	TRBV5-6	CASSLVGQYNEQFF
TRBJ2-1	TRBV28	CASSLGSRNRYNEQFF
TRBJ2-1	TRBV6-5	CASSYNTDRPYEQFF
TRBJ2-6	TRBV28	CASSRPGQGELLTF
TRBJ2-7	TRBV20-1	CSARGGTGSYEQYF